This TCR beta chain was sequenced in a study of CD8 T cells in Susac syndrome. Study-level information: Patients with Susac syndrome were therapy-naive, on corticosteroids, or on intravenous immunoglobulin alone at blood draw.

It was with random hexamers that 0.5 to 1 ug RNA was reverse transcribed. The CDR3 of TCR beta was amplified by immunoSEQ multiplex PCR across 54 Vbeta and 13 Jbeta. TCRdb re-analysed the immunoSEQ multiplex PCR reads in MiXCR, keeping a single row per CDR3 protein. In the table there are 130,000 to 150,000 distinct CDR3 sequences, nearly 97% of which are singletons. Study outcomes and limitations: The CD4+ T cell repertoires in Susac syndrome were not clonally expanded.

Details on this clonotype: The antigen is not known.

This CDR3 has 14 residues. V trimming: 4 bases; J trimming: 4 bases; junction bases outside the gene matches: 4. Per the germline V gene, CDR1 is SQVTM and CDR2 is ANQGSEA. The sample consisted of CD4+ T cells from PBMCs. The chain couples TRBV29-1 to TRBJ2-1; 10 nucleotides align to TRBD2. The clonotype originates from a human donor with Susac syndrome. CDR3 nucleotide sequence: TGCAGCGTTGCGGTAGCGGGGGGTTACAATGAGCAGTTCTTC. It encodes CSVAVAGGYNEQFF.